Each of the 15 T cell receptor beta chains below was sequenced from the same sample in a study of shared clonotypes between healthy human individuals. TCRdb's table, derived via immunoSEQ multiplex PCR, lists solely in-frame clones and lacks some. The profile shows about 1,500,000 clones, around 97% of them singletons. The source material was naive CD4+ T cells sorted from blood. Subset denoted: CD45RA+ positively selected. These receptors came from a young man in good health.

V and J are TRBV2 and TRBJ2-2, with D maybe TRBD1 (6 bases). CDR3 length equals 14 residues. V lost 8 bases, J lost 5 bases, and 15 bases lay in between. CDR1 and CDR2 from the germline V gene are SNHLY and FYNNEI. The chain's CDR3 is CASWGRVSTGELFF. The CDR3 DNA is TGTGCCAGCTGGGGGCGGGTGTCTACCGGGGAGCTGTTTTTT.

The gene calls are TRBV11-2 and TRBJ2-7, with a weak D call TRBD2 (5 bases). The CDR3 is 16 amino acids. With 4 bases removed from V and 0 bases from J, the gap between germline ends came to 16 bases. Germline CDR1 SGHAT, CDR2 FQNNGV. CDR3 amino acids: CASSYGVRAASYEQYF. In DNA, the CDR3 is TGTGCCAGCAGCTACGGGGTTCGGGCAGCCTCCTACGAGCAGTACTTC.

V and J are TRBV6-6 and TRBJ2-7; D not resolved. V was clipped by 0 bases and J by 2 bases, with 11 bases between them. The CDR3 covers 15 residues. The germline V gene encodes CDR1 MNHNY and CDR2 SVGAGI (reference sequence). Here the CDR3 DNA reads TGTGCCAGCAGTTACTCGATCCGGAACCCCTACGAGCAGTACTTC. It translates to CASSYSIRNPYEQYF.

This clone was observed once. This chain uses TRBV18 with TRBJ2-3; 9 bases are a match to TRBD2. CDR1 and CDR2 from the germline V gene are KGHSH and LQKENI. After removal of 6 bases from V and 6 bases from J, the junction contained 13 bases not matched to a gene. This CDR3 has 16 amino acids. Here the CDR3 reads CASSPQRVAGADTQYF. The CDR3 region has the DNA TGTGCCAGCTCCCCCCAGCGGGTAGCGGGAGCTGATACGCAGTATTTT.

The chain uses TRBV28 and TRBJ1-5, with TRBD1 as a possible D gene (6 bases). This CDR3 is 18 amino acids long. The V end was cut by 8 bases, the J end by 0 bases, with 23 bases between. Germline loops: CDR1 MDHEN, CDR2 SYDVKM. The CDR3 region is CASSTPLRQDYSNQPQHF. The CDR3 DNA is TGTGCCAGCTCTACCCCCCTTCGACAGGACTATAGCAATCAGCCCCAGCATTTT.

V usage is TRBV11-2 and J usage is TRBJ1-2; D is possibly TRBD1 (5 bases). CDR1 and CDR2 from the germline V gene are SGHAT and FQNNGV. V dropped 0 bases and J dropped 4 bases, with 12 bases sitting between them. The CDR3 sequence is 15 residues long. CDR3 DNA sequence: TGTGCCAGCAGCTTAGAGCCAGGGAAGGGCTATGGCTACACCTTC. Its translation: CASSLEPGKGYGYTF.

This chain connects TRBV4-2 to TRBJ2-2; tentatively, D is TRBD1 or TRBD2 (5 bases each). CDR1 LGHNA and CDR2 YNFKEQ come from the germline V gene. Trimming stripped 1 base from V and 5 bases from J, with 14 bases between. The CDR3 is made up of 16 amino acids. Written as DNA, the CDR3 is TGTGCCAGCAGCCAAGGGGGGAGCGCGGTAACCGGGGAGCTGTTTTTT. Translating gives CASSQGGSAVTGELFF.

The chain links TRBV5-4 to TRBJ2-7, with 8 bases lining up with TRBD1. Germline trimming cut 5 bases from V and 3 bases from J; bases unmatched to any gene: 10. Germline V CDR1 and CDR2: SGHNT, YYREEE (reference sequence). CDR3 length: 15 residues. The CDR3 DNA reads TGTGCCAGCAGTCTGGACCGGGACAGGTTCTACGAGCAGTACTTC. Residues: CASSLDRDRFYEQYF.

CDR3 in DNA: TGTGCCAGCAGTGAGCGGGACAGGGGTCAGCCCCAGCATTTT. As protein: CASSERDRGQPQHF. The gene calls are TRBV25-1 and TRBJ1-5, with 10 bases fitting TRBD1. The CDR3 runs to 14 residues. CDR1 and CDR2 from the germline V gene are MGHDK and SYGVNS. Trimming removed 3 bases from V and 6 bases from J; junction bases left unmatched: 2.

V is TRBV11-2 and J is TRBJ2-7, with D perhaps matching TRBD2 (6 bases). Germline V CDR1 and CDR2: SGHAT, FQNNGV. V gave up 1 base and J gave up 0 bases, with 10 bases separating them. CDR3 length equals 15 residues. The CDR3 DNA reads as TGTGCCAGCAGCTTAGGCCTAGCGAACTCCTACGAGCAGTACTTC. Translating gives CASSLGLANSYEQYF.

The rearrangement links TRBV6-5 to TRBJ1-2; 7 nucleotides align to TRBD1. Germline CDR1 MNHEY, CDR2 SVGAGI. The length of the CDR3 is 14 residues. J was trimmed by 4 bases and V by 6 bases; bases with no gene match: 8. The chain's CDR3 is CASRSPGTAYGYTF. DNA for the CDR3: TGTGCCAGCAGGTCACCCGGGACAGCCTATGGCTACACCTTC.

The rearrangement joins TRBV7-2 to TRBJ2-3; D gene ambiguous. V was trimmed by 1 base and J by 5 bases, leaving 7 bases between them. The CDR3 totals 13 residues. Per germline, CDR1 SGHTA and CDR2 FQGNSA. For the CDR3, the DNA is TGTGCCAGCAGCTTAGATGCGGAAGATACGCAGTATTTT. The encoded protein is CASSLDAEDTQYF.

The chain combines TRBV30 with TRBJ2-2, with D unclear. This CDR3 has 10 amino acids. Between the trimmed V and J ends, which lost 2 bases and 5 bases, there was a span of 0 bases. In germline, CDR1 is GTSNPN, CDR2 SVGIG (reference sequence). CDR3 sequence reads: CAWSTGELFF. CDR3 nucleotides: TGTGCCTGGAGTACCGGGGAGCTGTTTTTT.

V is TRBV5-1 and J is TRBJ2-5; no clear D. This CDR3 contains 11 residues. Germline V gene sequence: CDR1 SGHRS, CDR2 YFSETQ. The V end lost 6 bases, the J end lost 5 bases, and 8 bases lay between the germline ends. This CDR3 is CASTGYETQYF. CDR3 sequence (DNA): TGCGCCAGCACTGGTTATGAGACCCAGTACTTC. The complete variable domain, with remaining parts taken from reference TRBV5-1 and TRBJ2-5, reads KAGVTQTPRYLIKTRGQQVTLSCSPISGHRSVSWYQQTPGQGLQFLFEYFSETQRNKGNFPGRFSGRQFSNSRSEMNVSTLELGDSALYLCASTGYETQYFGPGTRLLVL.

This sequence joins TRBV11-2 and TRBJ2-7; possibly TRBD2 for D (5 bases). CDR1 and CDR2 from the germline V gene are SGHAT and FQNNGV. V was shortened by 0 bases and J by 7 bases, with 10 bases between the two germline ends. The CDR3 has 13 amino acids. The CDR3 DNA reads TGTGCCAGCAGCTTAGAGAGAGGGAGAGAGCAGTACTTC. This encodes CASSLERGREQYF.